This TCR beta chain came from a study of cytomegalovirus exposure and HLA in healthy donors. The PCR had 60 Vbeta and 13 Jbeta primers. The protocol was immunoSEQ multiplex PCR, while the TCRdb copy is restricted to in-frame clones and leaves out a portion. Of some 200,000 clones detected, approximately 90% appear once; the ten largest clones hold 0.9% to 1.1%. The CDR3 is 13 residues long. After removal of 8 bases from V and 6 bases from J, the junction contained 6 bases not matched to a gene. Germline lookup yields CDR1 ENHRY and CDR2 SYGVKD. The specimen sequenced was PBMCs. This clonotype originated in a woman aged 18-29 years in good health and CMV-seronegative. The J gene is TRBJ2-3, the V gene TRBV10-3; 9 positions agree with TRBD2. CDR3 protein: CAISASGMDTQYF. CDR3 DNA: TGTGCCATCTCTGCTAGCGGGATGGATACGCAGTATTTT.